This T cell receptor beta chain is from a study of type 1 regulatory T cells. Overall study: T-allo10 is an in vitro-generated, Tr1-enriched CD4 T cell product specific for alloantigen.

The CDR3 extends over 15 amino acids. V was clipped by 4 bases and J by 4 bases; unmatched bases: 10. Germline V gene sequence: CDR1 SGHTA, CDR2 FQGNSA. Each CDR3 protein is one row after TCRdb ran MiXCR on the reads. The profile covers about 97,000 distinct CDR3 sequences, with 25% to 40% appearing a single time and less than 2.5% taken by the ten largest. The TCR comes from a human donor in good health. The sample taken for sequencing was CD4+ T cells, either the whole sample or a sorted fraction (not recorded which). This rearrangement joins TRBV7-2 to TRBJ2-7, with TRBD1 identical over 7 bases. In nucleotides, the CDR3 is TGTGCCAGCAGCTCCGCCCGGGACAGATCATACGAGCAGTACTTC. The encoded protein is CASSSARDRSYEQYF.